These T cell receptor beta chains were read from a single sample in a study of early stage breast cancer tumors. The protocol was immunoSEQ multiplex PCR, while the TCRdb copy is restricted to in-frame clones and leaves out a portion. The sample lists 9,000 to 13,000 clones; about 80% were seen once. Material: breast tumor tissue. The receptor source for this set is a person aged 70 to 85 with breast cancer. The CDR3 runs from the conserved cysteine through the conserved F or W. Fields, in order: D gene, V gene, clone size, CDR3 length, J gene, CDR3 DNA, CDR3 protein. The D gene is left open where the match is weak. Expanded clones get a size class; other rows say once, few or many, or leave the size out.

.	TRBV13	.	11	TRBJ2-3	TGTGCCAGCACCTACACAGATACGCAGTATTTT	CASTYTDTQYF
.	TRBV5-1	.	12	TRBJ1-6	TGCGCCAGCAGCGCGGACAGCTTAGCCCTCCACTTT	CASSADSLALHF
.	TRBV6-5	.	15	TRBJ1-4	TGTGCCAGCAGCTCCCCGGCCCGGGAAAATGAAAAACTGTTTTTT	CASSSPARENEKLFF
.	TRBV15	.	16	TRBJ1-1	TGTGCCACCAGAGAACGGCGGGGGGCTCTTAACACTGAAGCTTTCTTT	CATRERRGALNTEAFF
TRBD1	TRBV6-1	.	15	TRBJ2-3	TGTGCCAGCAGTGTGGAAGGACAGGGGGTGTATACGCAGTATTTT	CASSVEGQGVYTQYF
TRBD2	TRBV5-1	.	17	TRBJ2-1	TGCGCCAGCAGCTTGGGGGCCGGGGGGATCCCCTACAATGAGCAGTTCTTC	CASSLGAGGIPYNEQFF
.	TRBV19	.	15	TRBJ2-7	TGTGCCAGTACTATATCGGACAGTCTTGTCCACGAGCAGTACTTC	CASTISDSLVHEQYF
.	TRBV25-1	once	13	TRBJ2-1	TGTGCCAGCAGTGGGGTTACAGGGAATGAGCAGTTCTTC	CASSGVTGNEQFF
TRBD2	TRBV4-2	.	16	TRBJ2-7	TGTGCCAGCAGCCAAGAGGGGGGGACTAGCGAGTACGAGCAGTACTTC	CASSQEGGTSEYEQYF
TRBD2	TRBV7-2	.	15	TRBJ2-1	TGTGCCAGCAGCTTAGCACTAGCGGGAGGGGGTGAGCAGTTCTTC	CASSLALAGGGEQFF
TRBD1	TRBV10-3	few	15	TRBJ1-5	TGTGCCATCAGTGAGTGGGACAGTCGGAATCAGCCCCAGCATTTT	CAISEWDSRNQPQHF
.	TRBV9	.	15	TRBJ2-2	TGTGCCAGCAGCCCCGTTGGGGGCTGGACCGGGGAGCTGTTTTTT	CASSPVGGWTGELFF
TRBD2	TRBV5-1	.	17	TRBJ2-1	TGCGCCAGCAGCCCCTCCGAGTCTAGCGGGGGGGCCAATGAGCAGTTCTTC	CASSPSESSGGANEQFF
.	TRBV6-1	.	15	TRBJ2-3	TGTGCCAGCAGAGATCCTAGCGTTCCCACAGATACGCAGTATTTT	CASRDPSVPTDTQYF
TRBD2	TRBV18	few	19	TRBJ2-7	TGTGCCAGCTCACTCATACTAGGGGATCCGGGACTAGCCTTCTACGAGCAGTACTTC	CASSLILGDPGLAFYEQYF
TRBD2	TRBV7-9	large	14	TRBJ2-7	TGTGCCAGCAGCCGCGAGGGCGGGGGCTACGAGCAGTACTTC	CASSREGGGYEQYF
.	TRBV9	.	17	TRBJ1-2	TGTGCCAGCAGCGCCTCGATCGCCCAGGGGAGAGACTATGGCTACACCTTC	CASSASIAQGRDYGYTF
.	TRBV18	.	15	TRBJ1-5	TGTGCCAGCTCACCAGGGGGGAGCGGCAATCAGCCCCAGCATTTT	CASSPGGSGNQPQHF
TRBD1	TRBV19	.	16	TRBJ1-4	TGTGCCAGTAGTGCTGACAGGGGGCGCGGGAAAGAAAAACTGTTTTTT	CASSADRGRGKEKLFF
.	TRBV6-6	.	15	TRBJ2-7	TGTGCCAGCAGCCCCCATGGACAGAACTCCTACGAGCAGTACTTC	CASSPHGQNSYEQYF
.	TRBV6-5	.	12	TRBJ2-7	TGTGCCAGCAGTTCCGCAGGGGTCGAGCAGTACTTC	CASSSAGVEQYF
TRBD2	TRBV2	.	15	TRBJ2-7	TGTGCCAGCAGAAAACTAGCGGGAGGCTCCTACGAGCAGTACTTC	CASRKLAGGSYEQYF
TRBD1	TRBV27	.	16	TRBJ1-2	TGTGCCAGCATGAAGGAACAGGGGCCCACAAGGAGTGGCTACACCTTC	CASMKEQGPTRSGYTF
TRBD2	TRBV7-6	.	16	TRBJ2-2	TGTGCCAGCAGCTTTATGAGCGGGGGGACGACCGGGGAGCTGTTTTTT	CASSFMSGGTTGELFF
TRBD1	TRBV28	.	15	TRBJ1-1	TGTGCCAGCAGTATTCCGGGACAGTCCAACACTGAAGCTTTCTTT	CASSIPGQSNTEAFF
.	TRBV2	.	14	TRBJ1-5	TGTGCCAGCAGGAGGGGGGGTGGCAATCAGCCCCAGCATTTT	CASRRGGGNQPQHF
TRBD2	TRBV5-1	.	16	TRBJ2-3	TGCGCCAGCAGCGGCCGGGTAGCGGGGGCCACAGATACGCAGTATTTT	CASSGRVAGATDTQYF
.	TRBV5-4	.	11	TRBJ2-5	TGTGCCAAAGCAGGGAAAGAGACCCAGTACTTC	CAKAGKETQYF
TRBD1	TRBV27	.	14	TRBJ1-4	TGTGCCAGCAGCAGGGACAGGGGGTATGAAAAACTGTTTTTT	CASSRDRGYEKLFF
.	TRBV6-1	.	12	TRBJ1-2	TGTGCCAGCAGTGAGTGGGGGCCTGGCTACACCTTC	CASSEWGPGYTF
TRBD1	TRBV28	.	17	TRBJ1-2	TGTGCCAGCTTTGGGCTACCCGGGACAGGGGGTATCTATGGCTACACCTTC	CASFGLPGTGGIYGYTF
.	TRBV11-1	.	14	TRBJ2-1	TGTGCCAGCAGCTTGGGCGGAGGGGCCTATGAGCAGTTCTTC	CASSLGGGAYEQFF
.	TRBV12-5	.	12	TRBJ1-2	TGTGCTAGTGGTTTTTCAGGGTATGGCTACACCTTC	CASGFSGYGYTF
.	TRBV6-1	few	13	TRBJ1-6	TGTGCCGGCAGGGAGGGCCTTAATTCACCCCTCCACTTT	CAGREGLNSPLHF
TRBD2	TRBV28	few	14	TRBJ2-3	TGTGCCAGCAGGACTAGCGGGAGTACAGATACGCAGTATTTT	CASRTSGSTDTQYF
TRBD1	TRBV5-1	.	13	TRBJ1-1	TGCGCCAGCAGCTCCGGACAGGGCGGTGAAGCTTTCTTT	CASSSGQGGEAFF
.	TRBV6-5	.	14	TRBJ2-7	TGTGCCAGCAGCCGACCCGGGACTGGTACTCAGCAGTACTTC	CASSRPGTGTQQYF
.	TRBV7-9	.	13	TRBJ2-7	TGTGCCAGCAGCTTGAGCTGGACTAACGAGCAGTACTTC	CASSLSWTNEQYF
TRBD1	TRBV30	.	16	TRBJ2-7	TGTGCCTGGAGGGTCCCTTTGACAGGGGTCTCCTACGAGCAGTACTTC	CAWRVPLTGVSYEQYF
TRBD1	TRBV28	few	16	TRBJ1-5	TGTGCCAGCAGTTTCCGGGGACAGGGTGTAGGGCAGCCCCAGCATTTT	CASSFRGQGVGQPQHF
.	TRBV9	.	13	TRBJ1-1	TGTGCCAGCAGCGTAGGGCAATCGGGAGAAGCTTTCTTT	CASSVGQSGEAFF
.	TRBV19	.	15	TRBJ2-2	TGTGCCAGTAGACCTCAGGGGATCCGTACCGGGGAGCTGTTTTTT	CASRPQGIRTGELFF
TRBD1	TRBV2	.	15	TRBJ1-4	TGTGCCAGCAGGGAGCAGGGGGCGATTAGGGAAAAACTGTTTTTT	CASREQGAIREKLFF
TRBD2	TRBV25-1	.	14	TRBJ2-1	TGTGCCAGCACCTTAGCGGGAGGGCCATATGAGCAGTTCTTC	CASTLAGGPYEQFF
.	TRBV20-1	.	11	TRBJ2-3	TGCAGTGCAACAGGGACAGATACGCAGTATTTT	CSATGTDTQYF
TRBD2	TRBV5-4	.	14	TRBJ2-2	TGTGCCAGCAGCTTGGGGACTAGCAACGGGGAGCTGTTTTTT	CASSLGTSNGELFF
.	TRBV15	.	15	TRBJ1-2	TGTGCCACCAGCAGACCGGGACCGGGGGATTCTGGCTACACCTTC	CATSRPGPGDSGYTF
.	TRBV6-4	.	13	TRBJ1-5	TGTGCCAGCAGCGCTCAGGGGAATCAGCCCCAGCATTTT	CASSAQGNQPQHF
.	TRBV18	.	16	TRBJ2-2	TGTGCCAGCTCACCACCTTCCCTAGCGACGGTCGGGGAGCTGTTTTTT	CASSPPSLATVGELFF
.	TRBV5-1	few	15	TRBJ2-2	TGCGCCAGCAGCTTGCTAGCAGCCAACACCGGGGAGCTGTTTTTT	CASSLLAANTGELFF
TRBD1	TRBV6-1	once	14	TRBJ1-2	TGTGCCAGCAGTGAGGGACAGGGGAACTATGGCTACACCTTC	CASSEGQGNYGYTF
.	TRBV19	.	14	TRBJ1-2	TGTGCCAGTACCCTCTCAAGGGGGAACTATGGCTACACCTTC	CASTLSRGNYGYTF
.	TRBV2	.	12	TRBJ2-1	TGTGCCAGCAGTGTTCGTAGCAATGAGCAGTTCTTC	CASSVRSNEQFF